The source of this T cell receptor beta chain is a study of blood T cell repertoires in COVID-19 (dated by TCRdb to between 2020 and 2021). Background on the whole study: The collaborator samples originated in the United States, Italy and Spain and spanned the acute and convalescent phases of COVID-19. The dataset comprised deeply sampled blood TCRbeta repertoires from subjects exposed to, actively infected with, or recovered from COVID-19. The repertoires were made available in a free public database intended to serve as a resource for research on the immune response to SARS-CoV-2. The prospective study material was composed of cDNA or gDNA derived from T cells, B-cell-depleted T cells, or PBMCs. The samples were drawn from the first 160 participants of the ongoing ImmuneRACE study and from some 1,300 subjects provided by 6 global collaborators. Where HLA class I and class II types were available, the types were taken from metadata supplied by the sample provider, not from assay-based typing. Sample metadata almost always included a de-identified subject ID, COVID-19 status, age in years and sex.

TCRbeta CDR3 regions were amplified from genomic DNA using the immunoSEQ Assay, a bias-controlled multiplex PCR. For the original study's pipeline: Nucleated cell counts per sample were estimated from amplification of reference gene primers within the assay. To quantify the absolute abundance of each unique TCRbeta CDR3 rearrangement, sequence reads were collapsed and filtered. For each sample, productive Simpson clonality was calculated by taking the square root of Simpson's diversity index across productive rearrangements. This immuneACCESS table, as held by TCRdb, lists in-frame sequences with V and J called but not all clones. Of the missing ones, under half trace to an unresolved V gene in checked studies; the others have no known cause. V and J calls and clone size follow that table, whereas D and trimming were derived from the DNA. Recorded for this sample are some 250,000 clones; approximately 85% of them occurred a single time. Around 1.8% of the sample is in the top ten clones.

Enrolling through a virtual design, the prospective study's participants ranged in age from roughly 18 to 95 years and lived across some 22 United States geographic areas. Cohort assignment in the prospective study relied on participant-reported clinical history from a screening survey and a study questionnaire. ImmuneRACE Cohort 3 recovered participants were defined by two consecutive negative NP/OP PCR tests, healthcare professional clearance, or symptom resolution. In the prospective study, whole blood, serum and a nasopharyngeal or oropharyngeal swab were collected from each participant by mobile phlebotomists. Additional blood draws and questionnaires over an approximately 2-month period could optionally be provided by prospective study participants. Blood samples from the prospective study were shipped frozen or at room temperature prior to DNA extraction. The germline V gene supplies CDR1 SQVTM and CDR2 ANQGSEA. V trim: 4 bases; J trim: 11 bases; unmatched bases: 10. The CDR3 goes from the cysteine to the phenylalanine over 12 residues. The kept DNA is CDR3 alone, 36 bases in frame from the first base.

In the case of this clone: The antigen this receptor binds is unknown. Per-base quality was not reported, and no clone a single base away is much larger than it.

Overall study outcomes, separate from this receptor: Clinical and demographic metadata were provided uncurated, with the amount varying by source and participant.

The sequence was collected from a woman in her fifties or sixties who had recovered from COVID-19. Sample: PBMCs or T cells enriched from blood (not recorded which). The chain joins TRBV29-1 to TRBJ2-7, and 8 bases in between align with TRBD2. Read as DNA, the sequence is TGCAGCGTTGTCCCCAGCGGGAGCCACGAGTACTTC. It specifies CSVVPSGSHEYF.